The 26 T cell receptor beta chains below all came from one sample that was sequenced in a study of T cell responses to AZD1222 COVID-19 vaccine. Repertoires were generated with immunoSEQ multiplex PCR, while TCRdb's copy carries only in-frame clones and drops some. Of over 130,000 clones listed, nearly 95% are singletons. Sequencing used peripheral blood, obtained 28 days after the second AZD1222 dose. These receptor sequences come from an adult who received the AZD1222 COVID-19 vaccine.

The chain recombines TRBV7-2 with TRBJ1-1, with D uncertain. The germline V and J ends were trimmed by 1 base and 8 bases, with 14 bases remaining between them. The CDR3 covers 14 residues. Germline lookup yields CDR1 SGHTA and CDR2 FQGNSA. The CDR3 region is CASSLGPALAEAFF. CDR3 nucleotide sequence: TGTGCCAGCAGCTTAGGTCCAGCCCTGGCCGAAGCTTTCTTT.

This rearrangement joins TRBV20-1 to TRBJ2-5; D remains unclear. CDR1 DFQATT and CDR2 SNEGSKA come from the germline V gene (reference sequence). CDR3 length: 11 residues. Deletions cut 3 bases from V and 4 bases from J, with 6 bases between. The CDR3 sequence: CSARPGETQYF. Here the CDR3 DNA reads TGCAGTGCTAGGCCAGGAGAGACCCAGTACTTC.

This clone was found a few times. The chain joins TRBV28 to TRBJ1-2; 7 bases line up with TRBD1. The CDR3 loop spans 17 amino acids. Per the germline V gene, CDR1 is MDHEN and CDR2 is SYDVKM. Losses at the gene ends were 2 bases for V and 0 bases for J; bases not matched to a gene: 9. In DNA form, the CDR3 reads TGTGCCAGCAGTTTACCAATCGACAGGGAAGCTAACTATGGCTACACCTTC. Protein sequence: CASSLPIDREANYGYTF.

This clone was found once. V is TRBV19 and J is TRBJ2-1, with D tentatively TRBD1 (6 bases). The CDR3 totals 17 residues. Per the germline V gene, CDR1 is LNHDA and CDR2 is SQIVND (reference sequence). Between the trimmed V and J ends, which lost 2 bases and 0 bases, there was a span of 14 bases. The CDR3 nucleotides read TGTGCCAGTAGTATAAAGGGACACCGGAGCTCCTACAATGAGCAGTTCTTC. This translates into CASSIKGHRSSYNEQFF.

The chain carries TRBV19 and TRBJ2-5; D may be TRBD2 (6 bases). The germline V gene encodes CDR1 LNHDA and CDR2 SQIVND (reference sequence). The CDR3 consists of 13 residues. The ends were cut back, 5 bases at V and 4 bases at J, with 11 bases in the middle. The DNA for the CDR3 is TGTGCCAGTAGTGCTGGGGGAGGAGAGACCCAGTACTTC. Protein: CASSAGGGETQYF.

The V and J genes are TRBV6-6 and TRBJ2-7, with 9 nucleotides matching TRBD1. Trimming cost V 5 bases and J 0 bases; bases outside gene matches: 11. Germline CDR1 reads MNHNY; CDR2 reads SVGAGI (reference sequence). CDR3 length: 17 amino acids. CDR3 DNA: TGTGCCAGCAGTCCTTACCCACCGGGACAGGGCTCCTACGAGCAGTACTTC. As protein: CASSPYPPGQGSYEQYF.

The table lists this clone with a count of one. The V call is TRBV7-9, the J call TRBJ1-1; D not resolved. Trimming removed 3 bases at V and 1 base at J, with 6 bases between. CDR3 size: 13 residues. Germline CDR1 reads SEHNR; CDR2 reads FQNEAQ (reference sequence). CDR3 protein: CASSLTQNTEAFF. CDR3 nucleotides: TGTGCCAGCAGCTTGACACAGAACACTGAAGCTTTCTTT.

J is TRBJ1-3 and V is TRBV18, with D perhaps TRBD1 (6 bases). The CDR3 is 17 residues long. V was clipped by 1 base and J by 3 bases, with 16 bases between them. Germline loops: CDR1 KGHSH, CDR2 LQKENI. CDR3 DNA sequence: TGTGCCAGCTCACCACAATCAGGGGTCCTGGGTGGAAACACCATATATTTT. Protein sequence: CASSPQSGVLGGNTIYF.

J is TRBJ1-1 and V is TRBV19; 10 bases align to TRBD1. The CDR3 sequence is 14 residues long. Germline lookup yields CDR1 LNHDA and CDR2 SQIVND (reference sequence). Trimming removed 9 bases from V and 5 bases from J; junction bases left unmatched: 9. CDR3 nucleotide sequence: TGTGCCAGCTCGGCGACAGGGGGCTTGACTGAAGCTTTCTTT. Protein sequence: CASSATGGLTEAFF. Filled out from reference TRBV19 and TRBJ1-1, the complete variable domain reads DGGITQSPKYLFRKEGQNVTLSCEQNLNHDAMYWYRQDPGQGLRLIYYSQIVNDFQKGDIAEGYSVSREKKESFPLTVTSAQKNPTAFYLCASSATGGLTEAFFGQGTRLTVV.

V usage is TRBV19 and J usage is TRBJ1-1; D possibly corresponds to TRBD1 (6 bases). CDR1 is LNHDA, CDR2 SQIVND, per germline (reference sequence). This CDR3 is 14 amino acids long. V was shortened by 3 bases and J by 4 bases, with 12 bases between the two germline ends. CDR3 nucleotides: TGTGCCAGTAGTATTCACAGGGAAGGCACTGAAGCTTTCTTT. Its translation: CASSIHREGTEAFF.

V usage is TRBV5-4 and J usage is TRBJ2-5, with a possible D match to TRBD1 (6 bases). Germline assignment: CDR1 SGHNT and CDR2 YYREEE (reference sequence). This CDR3 comprises 13 residues. The ends were cut back, 4 bases at V and 6 bases at J, with 13 bases in the middle. Written as DNA, the CDR3 is TGTGCCAGCAGCGACCAGGGGTTCAAGACCCAGTACTTC. It is translated as CASSDQGFKTQYF.

The rearrangement uses TRBV19 and TRBJ2-7; 8 positions match TRBD2. Germline values: CDR1 LNHDA, CDR2 SQIVND (reference sequence). Losses at the gene ends were 3 bases for V and 3 bases for J; bases not matched to a gene: 10. This CDR3 is built from 16 residues. CDR3 sequence (DNA): TGTGCCAGTAGTATCGGGGAAGCGGGGGCGGGCTACGAGCAGTACTTC. This encodes CASSIGEAGAGYEQYF. Variable domain in full (rest from reference TRBV19 and TRBJ2-7): DGGITQSPKYLFRKEGQNVTLSCEQNLNHDAMYWYRQDPGQGLRLIYYSQIVNDFQKGDIAEGYSVSREKKESFPLTVTSAQKNPTAFYLCASSIGEAGAGYEQYFGPGTRLTVT.

This chain joins TRBV11-3 and TRBJ2-7; TRBD2 aligns across 7 bases. The CDR3 totals 14 residues. V lost 5 bases to trimming and J lost 3 bases; unmatched junction nucleotides: 7. In germline, CDR1 is SGHNT, CDR2 YENEEA. The CDR3 nucleotides read TGTGCCAGCAGCCCATCATCTAGCGGCTACGAGCAGTACTTC. This codes for CASSPSSSGYEQYF.

This chain joins TRBV2 and TRBJ2-2; unclear D gene. Trimming removed 6 bases from V and 4 bases from J, with 12 bases in between. Germline V gene lookup returns CDR1 SNHLY and CDR2 FYNNEI. CDR3 length: 14 amino acids. In DNA form, the CDR3 reads TGTGCCAGCAGAGGGCCTTGGAGCACCGGGGAGCTGTTTTTT. Encoded protein: CASRGPWSTGELFF.

This sequence joins TRBV2 and TRBJ1-2, with 9 bases identical to TRBD1. The CDR3 has 14 amino acids. The germline CDR1 and CDR2 sequences are SNHLY and FYNNEI. V lost 5 bases, J lost 4 bases, and 5 bases stayed unmatched. CDR3 region: CASSLQGAPYGYTF. CDR3 sequence (DNA): TGTGCCAGCAGTCTACAGGGGGCTCCCTATGGCTACACCTTC.

The rearrangement joins TRBV9 to TRBJ1-2; D unclear. CDR3 length: 13 amino acids. Between the trimmed V and J ends, which lost 4 bases and 7 bases, there was a span of 14 bases. Looked up from germline, CDR1 is SGDLS and CDR2 is YYNGEE. The CDR3 sequence is CASSSQEGSGYTF. In DNA form, the CDR3 reads TGTGCCAGCAGCTCCCAGGAGGGATCTGGCTACACCTTC.

This chain connects TRBV6-5 to TRBJ1-5; D not resolved. Per the germline V gene, CDR1 is MNHEY and CDR2 is SVGAGI. This CDR3 has 13 amino acids. Trimming cost V 6 bases and J 0 bases, with 6 bases left between them. The CDR3 is CASRRYSNQPQHF. In nucleotides, the CDR3 is TGTGCCAGCAGACGTTATAGCAATCAGCCCCAGCATTTT.

This sequence joins TRBV2 and TRBJ2-5; D call uncertain. Germline lookup yields CDR1 SNHLY and CDR2 FYNNEI. Deletions cut 5 bases from V and 5 bases from J, with 12 bases between. The CDR3 is 13 amino acids. The CDR3 DNA reads as TGTGCCAGCAGTTCCGGACCGGCTGAGACCCAGTACTTC. Its translation is CASSSGPAETQYF.

The gene calls are TRBV6-5 and TRBJ1-5, with D possibly TRBD1 on 6 matching bases. The CDR3 totals 14 residues. Trimming stripped 6 bases from V and 8 bases from J, with 17 bases between. Germline loops: CDR1 MNHEY, CDR2 SVGAGI. The chain's CDR3 is CASSRGGVLEPQHF. CDR3 in DNA: TGTGCCAGCAGCAGGGGAGGGGTTCTTGAGCCCCAGCATTTT.

The rearrangement uses TRBV20-1 and TRBJ1-4, with D unclear. Germline CDR1 reads DFQATT; CDR2 reads SNEGSKA (reference sequence). This CDR3 region has 13 residues. With 3 bases removed from V and 7 bases from J, the gap between germline ends came to 12 bases. The CDR3 DNA sequence: TGCAGTGCTAGTGACACCGCGGGTGAAAAACTGTTTTTT. Amino acids: CSASDTAGEKLFF.

This clone occurred once. V usage is TRBV7-9 and J usage is TRBJ1-4, with no clear D. CDR1 is SEHNR and CDR2 is FQNEAQ in the germline V gene (reference sequence). This CDR3 region has 13 residues. The ends were cut back, 5 bases at V and 10 bases at J, with 14 bases in the middle. The CDR3: CASSMDVGGKLFF. CDR3 in DNA: TGTGCCAGCAGCATGGACGTTGGCGGAAAACTGTTTTTT.

The chain couples TRBV5-4 to TRBJ1-2, with D perhaps TRBD1 (6 bases). The CDR3 loop spans 15 amino acids. CDR1 SGHNT and CDR2 YYREEE come from the germline V gene (reference sequence). V was pared by 2 bases and J by 4 bases, with 15 bases between. The CDR3 here is CASSFGAGAFYGYTF. Here the CDR3 DNA reads TGTGCCAGCAGCTTCGGGGCAGGGGCTTTCTATGGCTACACCTTC.

CDR3 DNA: TGTGCCAGCAGCCAAGATCTGGGTAGCGGGAGTGTTAAGGTACAGTTCTTC. Encoded protein: CASSQDLGSGSVKVQFF. V gene TRBV14 combines with J gene TRBJ2-1; 9 bases are shared with TRBD2. The V and J ends lost 0 bases and 13 bases, in that order; junction bases with no gene match: 16. CDR3 size: 17 residues. Germline CDR1 reads SGHDN; CDR2 reads FVKESK. The variable domain in full, with the rest retrieved from reference TRBV14 and TRBJ2-1, is EAGVTQFPSHSVIEKGQTVTLRCDPISGHDNLYWYRRVMGKEIKFLLHFVKESKQDESGMPNNRFLAERTGGTYSTLKVQPAELEDSGVYFCASSQDLGSGSVKVQFFGPGTRLTVL.

The chain couples TRBV28 to TRBJ1-3; weak D call: TRBD1 (5 bases). Germline lookup yields CDR1 MDHEN and CDR2 SYDVKM. The length of the CDR3 is 13 residues. V was clipped by 5 bases and J by 4 bases, with 9 bases between them. The CDR3 loop reads CASSTGTGNTIYF. The DNA for the CDR3 is TGTGCCAGCAGTACAGGTACAGGAAACACCATATATTTT. The full variable domain, rest sourced from reference TRBV28 and TRBJ1-3, is DVKVTQSSRYLVKRTGEKVFLECVQDMDHENMFWYRQDPGLGLRLIYFSYDVKMKEKGDIPEGYSVSREKKERFSLILESASTNQTSMYLCASSTGTGNTIYFGEGSWLTVV.

The rearrangement uses TRBV7-9 and TRBJ1-2; D is uncertain. Germline lookup yields CDR1 SEHNR and CDR2 FQNEAQ (reference sequence). This CDR3 contains 15 residues. Trimming shortened V by 5 bases and J by 8 bases, and 21 bases separated the two germline ends. CDR3 bases: TGTGCCAGCAGCCATTCCGGCCGGGCAGTTGCCGGCTACACCTTC. Translated: CASSHSGRAVAGYTF.

The V gene is TRBV7-9, the J gene TRBJ2-1; possible D gene TRBD1, 5 bases. Germline V gene sequence: CDR1 SEHNR, CDR2 FQNEAQ (reference sequence). V was cut by 6 bases and J by 6 bases, with 12 bases left in between. This CDR3 is built from 13 residues. The CDR3 DNA reads as TGTGCCAGCAGTCACCGACAGTTCAATGAGCAGTTCTTC. Translated: CASSHRQFNEQFF.